The 10 T cell receptor beta chains given below trace back to one sample, sequenced in a study of immune cell composition in non-small cell lung cancer. Clones were sequenced by immunoSEQ multiplex PCR, and TCRdb holds only the in-frame ones, with some missing. The sample yields about 1,800 clones, about 81% seen once. Sequenced: lung tumor tissue. The source is a human donor with non-small cell lung cancer.

This rearrangement joins TRBV19 to TRBJ1-5, with 8 bases aligning to TRBD1. This CDR3 has 14 amino acids. CDR1 and CDR2 (germline): LNHDA, SQIVND (reference sequence). V shed 7 bases, J shed 7 bases, and the junction held 9 bases outside the gene matches. The CDR3 here is CASTARTGRQPQHF. Here the CDR3 DNA reads TGTGCCAGTACCGCCAGGACAGGGCGGCAGCCCCAGCATTTT.

The V call is TRBV28, the J call TRBJ1-4, with TRBD1 matching over 7 bases. The V gene's germline CDR1 is MDHEN and CDR2 SYDVKM. The CDR3 has 14 amino acids. V lost 5 bases and J lost 6; bases outside the gene matches: 6. CDR3 protein: CASSHRDRYEKLFF. The CDR3 nucleotides are TGTGCCAGCAGTCACCGGGACAGATATGAAAAACTGTTTTTT.

The chain combines TRBV18 with TRBJ1-3; no clear D gene. V was trimmed by 1 base and J by 6 bases, leaving 7 bases between them. There are 13 residues in the CDR3. In germline, CDR1 is KGHSH, CDR2 LQKENI. The CDR3 region has the DNA TGTGCCAGCTCACCACAGCGGCTAAACACCATATATTTT. It yields the protein CASSPQRLNTIYF.

This chain connects TRBV19 to TRBJ2-1; 7 bases are shared with TRBD2. CDR3 length: 13 amino acids. Germline V gene lookup returns CDR1 LNHDA and CDR2 SQIVND (reference sequence). The ends lost 8 bases at V and 0 bases at J; junction bases unmatched: 1. CDR3 sequence reads: CASGEGSYNEQFF. CDR3 sequence (DNA): TGTGCCAGTGGGGAGGGCTCCTACAATGAGCAGTTCTTC.

The genes are TRBV19 and TRBJ1-5, with D perhaps matching TRBD1 (5 bases). Germline values: CDR1 LNHDA, CDR2 SQIVND (reference sequence). The ends were cut back, 10 bases at V and 9 bases at J, with 19 bases in the middle. The CDR3 is 13 residues long. The CDR3 loop is CAKPRQFDRPQHF. The CDR3 DNA reads as TGTGCCAAACCTCGACAGTTTGATCGGCCCCAGCATTTT.

The rearrangement links TRBV2 to TRBJ2-5, with TRBD2 matching 9 bases. The CDR3 consists of 15 residues. The trim removed 2 bases at V and 5 bases at J, leaving 6 bases unmatched. Germline lookup yields CDR1 SNHLY and CDR2 FYNNEI. CDR3 bases: TGTGCCAGCAGTGAACGGCGGGGGGGCCGGGAGACCCAGTACTTC. This gives the protein CASSERRGGRETQYF.

This chain joins TRBV7-2 and TRBJ1-1; D gene uncertain. Trimming took off 1 base at V and 5 bases at J, with 14 bases between the two ends. In germline, CDR1 is SGHTA, CDR2 FQGNSA. The CDR3 length is 15 residues. The CDR3 here is CASSLGGRGRTEAFF. The CDR3 DNA reads TGTGCCAGCAGCTTAGGAGGTCGGGGTAGGACTGAAGCTTTCTTT. The complete variable domain, with remaining parts taken from reference TRBV7-2 and TRBJ1-1, reads GAGVSQSPSNKVTEKGKDVELRCDPISGHTALYWYRQSLGQGLEFLIYFQGNSAPDKSGLPSDRFSAERTGGSVSTLTIQRTQQEDSAVYLCASSLGGRGRTEAFFGQGTRLTVV.

This clone has just a few counts. This chain's CDR3 is CAISMGTGGRYEQYF. CDR3 sequence (DNA): TGTGCCATCTCGATGGGGACAGGGGGCAGGTACGAGCAGTACTTC. The rearrangement links TRBV10-3 to TRBJ2-7; TRBD1 matches 12 bases. Germline lookup yields CDR1 ENHRY and CDR2 SYGVKD. The CDR3 length is 15 residues. V dropped 8 bases and J dropped 4; count of bases not matched to a gene: 9.

The chain employs TRBV5-6 and TRBJ1-1; D not resolved. Germline V CDR1 and CDR2: SGHDT, YYEEEE. V was clipped by 1 base and J by 6 bases, with 10 bases between them. The CDR3 length is 13 residues. The CDR3 coding sequence is TGTGCCAGCAGCTTGCGCGGGATCCCTGAAGCTTTCTTT. This codes for CASSLRGIPEAFF.

J is TRBJ2-7 and V is TRBV7-9; possibly TRBD1 for D (5 bases). V lost 1 base to trimming and J lost 9 bases, with 10 bases between them. The V gene's germline CDR1 is SEHNR and CDR2 FQNEAQ (reference sequence). The length of the CDR3 is 12 residues. Here the CDR3 reads CASSLVGQGQYF. CDR3 nucleotide sequence: TGTGCCAGCAGCTTAGTTGGGCAGGGGCAGTACTTC.